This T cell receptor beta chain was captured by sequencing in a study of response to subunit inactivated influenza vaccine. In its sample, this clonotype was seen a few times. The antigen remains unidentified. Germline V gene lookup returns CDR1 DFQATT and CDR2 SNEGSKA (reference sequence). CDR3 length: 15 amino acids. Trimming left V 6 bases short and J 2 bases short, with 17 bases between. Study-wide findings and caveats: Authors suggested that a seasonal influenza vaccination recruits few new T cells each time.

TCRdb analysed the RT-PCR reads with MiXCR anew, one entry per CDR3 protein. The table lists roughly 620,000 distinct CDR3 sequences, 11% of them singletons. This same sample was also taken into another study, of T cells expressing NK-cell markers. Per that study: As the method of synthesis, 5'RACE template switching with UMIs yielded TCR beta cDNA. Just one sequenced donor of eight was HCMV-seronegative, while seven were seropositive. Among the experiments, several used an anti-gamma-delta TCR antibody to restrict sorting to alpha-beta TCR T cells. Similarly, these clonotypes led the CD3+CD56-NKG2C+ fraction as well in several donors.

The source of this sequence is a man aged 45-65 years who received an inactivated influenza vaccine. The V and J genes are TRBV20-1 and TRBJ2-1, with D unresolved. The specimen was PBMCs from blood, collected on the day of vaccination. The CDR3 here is CSASAPRPPYNEQFF. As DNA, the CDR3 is TGCAGTGCAAGTGCGCCACGACCTCCCTACAATGAGCAGTTCTTC.